These 21 T cell receptor beta chains were sequenced from one sample in a study of blood T cells in healthy people across ages. Primed by a sample-barcoded 5' primer and a J-beta primer mix, a second PCR proceeded for 7 to 11 cycles. TCRdb reprocessed the 5' RACE reads with MiXCR, giving one entry per CDR3 protein. The repertoire includes about 680,000 distinct CDR3 sequences, over 45% of them detected once, and roughly a third sits in the top ten. Sequencing was performed on blood. Receptors were obtained from a woman aged 55 to 70 in good health.

The CDR3 nucleotides read TGTGCCAGCAACACTGACATGAACAATCAGCCCCAGCATTTT. It encodes CASNTDMNNQPQHF. This chain joins TRBV7-9 and TRBJ1-5; D unclear. The CDR3 totals 14 residues. Germline V gives CDR1 SEHNR, CDR2 FQNEAQ (reference sequence). V dropped 7 bases and J dropped 3 bases, with 13 bases sitting between them. Together with reference TRBV7-9 and TRBJ1-5, the CDR3 gives the full variable domain: DTGVSQNPRHKITKRGQNVTFRCDPISEHNRLYWYRQTLGQGPEFLTYFQNEAQLEKSRLLSDRFSAERPKGSFSTLEIQRTEQGDSAMYLCASNTDMNNQPQHFGDGTRLSIL.

This rearrangement joins TRBV25-1 to TRBJ2-5; maybe TRBD2 (7 bases). Trimming removed 3 bases from V and 1 base from J, with 12 bases in between. This CDR3 contains 15 residues. Germline CDR1 is MGHDK and CDR2 is SYGVNS. The CDR3 sequence is CASSEGGRVQETQYF. CDR3 in DNA: TGTGCCAGCAGTGAGGGGGGGCGCGTCCAAGAGACCCAGTACTTC.

The chain's CDR3 is CASSLSLTLMNTEAFF. CDR3 nucleotides: TGTGCCAGCAGCCTCAGCCTGACCCTCATGAACACTGAAGCTTTCTTT. The rearrangement links TRBV7-9 to TRBJ1-1; D uncertain. There are 16 residues in the CDR3. Germline V gene lookup returns CDR1 SEHNR and CDR2 FQNEAQ (reference sequence). Trimming removed 5 bases at V and 0 bases at J, with 16 bases between.

This clonotype was counted a few times. V usage is TRBV5-1 and J usage is TRBJ2-1; TRBD2 matches 13 bases. Germline trimming cut 2 bases from V and 7 bases from J; bases unmatched to any gene: 3. This CDR3 contains 15 residues. From germline, CDR1 is SGHRS and CDR2 YFSETQ. CDR3 region: CASSLLAGGRNEQFF. The CDR3 nucleotides are TGCGCCAGCAGCTTACTAGCGGGAGGGCGAAATGAGCAGTTCTTC.

The chain has TRBV12-3 or TRBV12-4 and TRBJ1-5, with 8 bases lining up with TRBD1. This CDR3 has 12 amino acids. V lost 5 bases, J lost 6 bases, and 0 bases stayed unmatched. The CDR3, as DNA: TGTGCCAGCAGTGACAGGGGTCAGCCCCAGCATTTT. Its translation: CASSDRGQPQHF.

A few counts support this clonotype. The chain has TRBV20-1 and TRBJ1-1, with D perhaps matching TRBD1 (5 bases). The V and J ends lost 3 bases and 0 bases respectively, with 8 bases between them. The CDR3 contains 13 residues. CDR1 DFQATT and CDR2 SNEGSKA come from the germline V gene (reference sequence). In nucleotides, the CDR3 is TGCAGTGCTAGTTGGGGGGTGAACACTGAAGCTTTCTTT. Amino acids: CSASWGVNTEAFF.

The CDR3 coding sequence is TGTGCCAGCACTCAGATAGGGGGATTTAACTACGAGCAGTACTTC. Amino acid sequence: CASTQIGGFNYEQYF. The chain employs TRBV28 and TRBJ2-7; D is possibly TRBD1 (6 bases). V was cut by 7 bases and J by 3 bases, with 19 bases left in between. CDR3 length equals 15 residues. Looked up from germline, CDR1 is MDHEN and CDR2 is SYDVKM.

This chain uses TRBV28 with TRBJ2-3; 9 bases line up with TRBD2. From germline, CDR1 is MDHEN and CDR2 SYDVKM. The CDR3 has 16 amino acids. Trimming took 2 bases from V and 6 from J; bases not matched to a gene: 9. CDR3 sequence: CASSLRVSGGRDTQYF. The CDR3 DNA reads as TGTGCCAGCAGTTTAAGGGTTAGCGGGGGACGGGATACGCAGTATTTT.

V and J are TRBV20-1 and TRBJ1-2, with D maybe TRBD1 (5 bases). Per germline, CDR1 DFQATT and CDR2 SNEGSKA (reference sequence). This CDR3 spans 13 amino acids. Trimming took 3 bases from V and 4 from J, leaving 12 bases between them. CDR3: CSASQQGGYGYTF. The CDR3 DNA sequence: TGCAGTGCTAGTCAGCAGGGCGGCTATGGCTACACCTTC.

There are a few counts of this clonotype. The chain carries TRBV20-1 and TRBJ2-3; the D is unclear. Germline lookup yields CDR1 DFQATT and CDR2 SNEGSKA (reference sequence). V shed 2 bases and J shed 1 base, with 7 bases lying between them. The CDR3 is made up of 13 amino acids. CDR3 residues: CSARYRGTDTQYF. In DNA, the CDR3 is TGCAGTGCTAGATACAGAGGCACAGATACGCAGTATTTT.

The chain uses TRBV19 and TRBJ1-1, with unresolved D. CDR3 length equals 19 residues. V was trimmed by 4 bases and J by 1 base, leaving 25 bases between them. Germline V gene lookup returns CDR1 LNHDA and CDR2 SQIVND (reference sequence). For the CDR3, the DNA is TGTGCCAGTAGTAGGACGAGTTCGGGGATAAGACCGAGGAACACTGAAGCTTTCTTT. Translated, it gives CASSRTSSGIRPRNTEAFF.

This clonotype has only a few counts. The J gene is TRBJ2-1, the V gene TRBV27, with 8 bases identical to TRBD2. Looked up from germline, CDR1 is MNHEY and CDR2 is SMNVEV (reference sequence). The CDR3 has 13 amino acids. With 6 bases clipped from V and 5 bases from J, the junction kept 3 bases outside the gene matches. CDR3 DNA: TGTGCCAGCAGGCGAGCGGGAGACAATGAGCAGTTCTTC. Translation gives CASRRAGDNEQFF.

The chain has TRBV7-2 and TRBJ2-3; tentative D call: TRBD1 (6 bases). This CDR3 is built from 15 residues. In germline, CDR1 is SGHTA, CDR2 FQGNSA. Between the trimmed V and J ends, which lost 1 base and 13 bases, there was a span of 21 bases. CDR3 nucleotides: TGTGCCAGCAGCTTAGAGGGGGACATCGGGTCCGGGAAGTATTTT. Translating gives CASSLEGDIGSGKYF.

This clonotype was seen more than once but under ten times. This rearrangement joins TRBV10-3 to TRBJ2-1; a weak D match, TRBD1 (5 bases). Trimming left V 6 bases short and J 7 bases short, with 19 bases between. Per germline, CDR1 ENHRY and CDR2 SYGVKD. The CDR3 totals 15 residues. This CDR3 reads CAISEQDNRNNEQFF. The CDR3 bases are TGTGCCATCAGCGAACAGGATAATCGGAATAATGAGCAGTTCTTC.

The chain combines TRBV7-9 with TRBJ2-2; D remains ambiguous. Germline-derived CDR1 and CDR2 are SEHNR and FQNEAQ (reference sequence). The CDR3 sequence is 14 residues long. Between the trimmed V and J ends, which lost 2 bases and 3 bases, there was a span of 7 bases. This CDR3 is CASSLHRDTGELFF. For the CDR3, the DNA is TGTGCCAGCAGCTTACATAGGGACACCGGGGAGCTGTTTTTT.

The chain recombines TRBV28 with TRBJ2-7; D may be TRBD1 (6 bases). Germline assignment: CDR1 MDHEN and CDR2 SYDVKM. Trimming cost V 10 bases and J 4 bases, with 11 bases left between them. The CDR3 has 11 amino acids. CDR3: CATRDRYEQYF. The CDR3 coding sequence is TGTGCCACCCGAGACAGGTACGAGCAGTACTTC.

This clonotype occurred many times. The chain couples TRBV24-1 to TRBJ1-5; D is ambiguous. The CDR3 totals 16 residues. V was trimmed by 4 bases and J by 0 bases, leaving 12 bases between them. CDR1 is KGHDR and CDR2 is SFDVKD in the germline V gene. The CDR3 nucleotides read TGTGCCACCAGTGACGCCCTGGTTCATAGCAATCAGCCCCAGCATTTT. Its protein product is CATSDALVHSNQPQHF.

The chain couples TRBV28 to TRBJ2-3, with TRBD1 identical over 7 bases. The length of the CDR3 is 14 residues. The germline V gene encodes CDR1 MDHEN and CDR2 SYDVKM. V lost 6 bases to trimming and J lost 7 bases; unmatched junction nucleotides: 10. CDR3 protein: CASRHMDRSNTQYF. As DNA, the CDR3 is TGTGCCAGCAGGCATATGGACAGGTCCAATACGCAGTATTTT.

The table lists this clonotype with many counts. The chain couples TRBV29-1 to TRBJ2-3; possible D gene TRBD1, 5 bases. There are 11 residues in the CDR3. V lost 5 bases and J lost 6, with 9 bases in between. The germline V gene has CDR1 SQVTM and CDR2 ANQGSEA. The CDR3 region has the DNA TGCAGCGTTCTGGGGCGGGATACGCAGTATTTT. Its translation is CSVLGRDTQYF.

V gene TRBV27 combines with J gene TRBJ1-2; possible D gene TRBD1, 5 bases. This CDR3 spans 14 amino acids. V gave up 7 bases and J gave up 2 bases, with 14 bases separating them. Germline-derived CDR1 and CDR2 are MNHEY and SMNVEV (reference sequence). This chain's CDR3 is CASTSTSGNYGYTF. DNA of the CDR3: TGTGCCAGCACTAGTACGTCAGGGAACTATGGCTACACCTTC.

The rearrangement uses TRBV7-2 and TRBJ1-1; no reliable D call. The CDR3 loop spans 12 amino acids. The germline CDR1 and CDR2 sequences are SGHTA and FQGNSA. V was clipped by 3 bases and J by 7 bases, with 9 bases between them. The CDR3 is CASSFGIGEAFF. As DNA, the CDR3 is TGTGCCAGCAGCTTCGGGATCGGTGAAGCTTTCTTT.